The source of this TCR beta chain is a study of shared clonotypes between healthy human individuals. Study findings and constraints: A few donors showed sharing of about 4.6% of naive CD4 clonotypes. Clonotypes shared by all four donors outscored non-shared clonotypes in generation probability.

Cells designated naive CD8 were CD45RO-negative and were positively selected for CCR7, with terminally differentiated effector memory CD45RA+ cells excluded. Roughly 30,000 T cell genomes (about 0.2 ug DNA) went into each sorted-subset replicate. The protocol was immunoSEQ multiplex PCR, while the TCRdb copy is restricted to in-frame clones and leaves out a portion. The sample contains roughly 810,000 clones, approximately 97% of which appear only once. The CDR3 is 16 residues long. The germline V gene encodes CDR1 LGHNA and CDR2 YNFKEQ. The V end lost 1 base, the J end lost 1 base, and 11 bases lay between the germline ends. As regards this clone: Its cognate antigen is unknown.

The receptor was isolated from a man aged 25-45 years in good health. The rearrangement joins TRBV4-2 to TRBJ1-5; D is unclear. The sequenced sample consisted of naive CD8+ T cells sorted from blood. The CDR3 DNA sequence: TGTGCCAGCAGCCAAGTGAGTGGTCCGAGCAATCAGCCCCAGCATTTT. Amino acids: CASSQVSGPSNQPQHF.